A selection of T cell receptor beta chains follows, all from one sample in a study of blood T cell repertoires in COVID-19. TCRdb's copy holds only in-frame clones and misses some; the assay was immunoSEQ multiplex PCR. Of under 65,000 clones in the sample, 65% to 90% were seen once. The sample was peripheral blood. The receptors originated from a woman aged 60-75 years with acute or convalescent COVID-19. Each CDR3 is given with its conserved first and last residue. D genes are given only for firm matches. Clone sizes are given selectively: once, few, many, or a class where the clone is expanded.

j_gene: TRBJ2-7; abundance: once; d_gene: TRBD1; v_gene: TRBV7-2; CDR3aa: CASSLGQGSSYEQYF; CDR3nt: TGTGCCAGCAGCTTGGGACAGGGTAGCTCCTACGAGCAGTACTTC
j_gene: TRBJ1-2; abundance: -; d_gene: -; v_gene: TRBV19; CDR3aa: CASSGGGGYTF; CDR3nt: TGTGCCAGTAGTGGCGGAGGCGGCTACACCTTC
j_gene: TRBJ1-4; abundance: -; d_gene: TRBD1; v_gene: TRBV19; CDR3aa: CASSGQGTSTNEKLFF; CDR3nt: TGTGCCAGTAGTGGACAGGGGACGTCAACTAATGAAAAACTGTTTTTT
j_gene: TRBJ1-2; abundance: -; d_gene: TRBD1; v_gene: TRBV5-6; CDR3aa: CASSLGQENYGYTF; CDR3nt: TGTGCCAGCAGCCTGGGACAGGAGAACTATGGCTACACCTTC
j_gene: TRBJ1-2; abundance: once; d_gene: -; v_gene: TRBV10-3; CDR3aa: CAISESVGLLGYTF; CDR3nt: TGTGCCATCAGTGAGTCGGTGGGGCTTCTGGGCTACACCTTC
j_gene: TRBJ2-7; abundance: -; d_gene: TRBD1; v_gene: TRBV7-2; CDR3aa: CASSLVGQGAFYEQYF; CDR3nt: TGTGCCAGCAGCTTAGTGGGACAGGGGGCGTTCTACGAGCAGTACTTC
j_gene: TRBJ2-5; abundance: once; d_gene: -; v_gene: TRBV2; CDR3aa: CASSPTGETQYF; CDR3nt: TGTGCCAGCAGCCCTACAGGGGAGACCCAGTACTTC
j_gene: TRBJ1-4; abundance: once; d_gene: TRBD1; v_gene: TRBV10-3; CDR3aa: CAISESGQGGKLFF; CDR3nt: TGTGCCATCAGTGAGTCGGGACAGGGAGGAAAACTGTTTTTT
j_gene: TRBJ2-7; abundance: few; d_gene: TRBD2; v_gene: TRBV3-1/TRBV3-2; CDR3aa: CASSPKGRGLAGTEQYF; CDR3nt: TGTGCCAGCAGCCCCAAGGGTCGGGGTCTAGCGGGCACCGAGCAGTACTTC
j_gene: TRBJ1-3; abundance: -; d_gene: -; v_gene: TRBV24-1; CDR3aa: CATSDTKSSGNTIYF; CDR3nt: TGTGCCACTTCGGACACTAAGAGCTCTGGAAACACCATATATTTT
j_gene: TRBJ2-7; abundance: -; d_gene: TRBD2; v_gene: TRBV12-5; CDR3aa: CASGLVLRGLAGGSYEQYF; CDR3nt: TGTGCTAGTGGTTTGGTACTTAGGGGACTAGCGGGGGGGTCCTACGAGCAGTACTTC
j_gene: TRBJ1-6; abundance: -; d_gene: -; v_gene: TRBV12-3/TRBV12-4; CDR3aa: CASNDGPGPLHF; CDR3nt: TGTGCCAGCAACGACGGTCCGGGGCCCCTCCACTTT
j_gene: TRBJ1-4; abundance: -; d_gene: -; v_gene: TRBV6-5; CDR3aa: CAISTGGAGEKLFF; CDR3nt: TGTGCCATCAGCACCGGGGGGGCGGGTGAAAAACTGTTTTTT
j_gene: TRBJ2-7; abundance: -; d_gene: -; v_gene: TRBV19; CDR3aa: CASSIGGDSHEQYF; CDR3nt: TGTGCCAGTAGTATAGGGGGAGACTCGCACGAGCAGTACTTC
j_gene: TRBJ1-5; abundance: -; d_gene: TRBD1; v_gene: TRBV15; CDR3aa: CATSRGTGGNQPQHF; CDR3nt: TGTGCCACCAGCAGAGGGACAGGGGGTAATCAGCCCCAGCATTTT
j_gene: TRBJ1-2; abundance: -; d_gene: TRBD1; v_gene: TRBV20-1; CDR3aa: CSAGQGNGYTF; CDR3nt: TGCAGCGCGGGACAGGGGAATGGCTACACCTTC
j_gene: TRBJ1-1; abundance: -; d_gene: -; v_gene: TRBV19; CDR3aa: CASSMGRSNTEAFF; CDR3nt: TGTGCCAGTAGTATGGGCAGGTCGAACACTGAAGCTTTCTTT
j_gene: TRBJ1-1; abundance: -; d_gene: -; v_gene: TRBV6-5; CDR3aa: CASSRAGGSGTEAFF; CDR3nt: TGTGCCAGCAGCCGGGCGGGAGGGTCTGGTACTGAAGCTTTCTTT
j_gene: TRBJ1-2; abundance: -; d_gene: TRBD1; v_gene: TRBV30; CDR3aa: CAWSAQQGNLLF; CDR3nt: TGTGCCTGGAGTGCCCAACAGGGGAACTTGCTCTTC
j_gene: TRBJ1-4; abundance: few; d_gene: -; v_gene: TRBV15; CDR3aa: CATSPPRDNEKLFF; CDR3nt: TGTGCCACCAGTCCGCCCAGGGATAATGAAAAACTGTTTTTT
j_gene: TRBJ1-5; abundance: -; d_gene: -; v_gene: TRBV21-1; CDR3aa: CASSKADRVGADSHQPQHF; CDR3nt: TGTGCCAGCAGCAAAGCGGACAGGGTTGGGGCGGACTCCCATCAGCCCCAGCATTTT
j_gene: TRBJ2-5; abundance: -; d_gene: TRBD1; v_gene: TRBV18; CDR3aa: CASSSDRAGETQYF; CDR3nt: TGTGCCAGCTCATCAGACAGGGCGGGAGAGACCCAGTACTTC
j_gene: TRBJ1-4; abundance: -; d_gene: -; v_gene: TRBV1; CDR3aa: CTSSLHLGLATNEKLFF; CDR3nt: TGCACCAGCAGCCTTCACCTGGGACTTGCAACTAATGAAAAACTGTTTTTT
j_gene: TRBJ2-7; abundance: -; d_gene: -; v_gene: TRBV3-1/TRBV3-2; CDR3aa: CASSQDRSYEQYF; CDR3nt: TGTGCCAGCAGCCAAGACAGATCCTACGAGCAGTACTTC
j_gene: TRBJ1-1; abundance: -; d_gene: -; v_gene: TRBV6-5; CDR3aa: CASRPRGNTEAFF; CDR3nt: TGTGCCAGCCGCCCAAGAGGAAACACTGAAGCTTTCTTT
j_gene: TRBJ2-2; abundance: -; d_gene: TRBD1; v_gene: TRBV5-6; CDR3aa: CASSSLPGQGTPGELFF; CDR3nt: TGTGCCAGCAGCTCGCTCCCGGGACAGGGGACGCCCGGGGAGCTGTTTTTT
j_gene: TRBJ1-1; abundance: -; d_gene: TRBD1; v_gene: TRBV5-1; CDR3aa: CASSLASGQGHTEAFF; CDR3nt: TGCGCCAGCAGCTTGGCCTCGGGACAGGGCCACACTGAAGCTTTCTTT
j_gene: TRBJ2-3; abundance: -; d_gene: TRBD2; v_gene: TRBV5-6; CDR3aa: CASSDMLAGATDTQYF; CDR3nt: TGTGCCAGCAGCGACATGCTAGCGGGGGCCACAGATACGCAGTATTTT
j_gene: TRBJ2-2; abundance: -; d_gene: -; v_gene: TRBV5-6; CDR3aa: CASSFFVGPNTGELFF; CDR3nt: TGTGCCAGCAGCTTTTTTGTGGGCCCGAACACCGGGGAGCTGTTTTTT
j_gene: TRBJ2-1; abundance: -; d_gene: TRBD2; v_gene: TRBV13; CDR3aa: CASSLGLAGIENEQFF; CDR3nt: TGTGCCAGCAGCCTGGGGCTAGCGGGGATTGAGAATGAGCAGTTCTTC
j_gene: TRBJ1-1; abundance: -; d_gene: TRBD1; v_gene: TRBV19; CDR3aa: CASSTRQGRVNTEAFF; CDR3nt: TGTGCCAGTAGTACAAGACAGGGTCGGGTGAACACTGAAGCTTTCTTT
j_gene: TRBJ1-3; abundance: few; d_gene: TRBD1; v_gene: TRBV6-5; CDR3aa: CASSLNRGVSGNTIYF; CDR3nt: TGTGCCAGCAGTTTGAACAGGGGGGTCTCTGGAAACACCATATATTTT
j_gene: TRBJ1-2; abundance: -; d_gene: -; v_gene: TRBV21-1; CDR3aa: CASSKDREGYGYTF; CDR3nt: TGTGCCAGCAGCAAAGACAGGGAGGGCTATGGCTACACCTTC
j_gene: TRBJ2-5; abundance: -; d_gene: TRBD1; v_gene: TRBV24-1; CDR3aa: CATSDGGQGRETQYF; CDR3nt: TGTGCCACCAGTGATGGGGGACAGGGTAGGGAGACCCAGTACTTC
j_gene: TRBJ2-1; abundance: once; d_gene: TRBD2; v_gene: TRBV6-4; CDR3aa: CASSLGLAGGTDEQFF; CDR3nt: TGTGCCAGCAGCCTTGGACTAGCGGGGGGGACAGATGAGCAGTTCTTC
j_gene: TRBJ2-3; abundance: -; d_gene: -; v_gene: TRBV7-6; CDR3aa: CASSLRLGGSTDTQYF; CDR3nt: TGTGCCAGCAGCTTAAGGTTAGGAGGGAGCACAGATACGCAGTATTTT
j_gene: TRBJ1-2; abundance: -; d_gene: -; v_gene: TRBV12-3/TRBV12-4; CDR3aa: CASSFRGNYGYTF; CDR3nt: TGTGCCAGCAGTTTTCGGGGGAACTATGGCTACACCTTC
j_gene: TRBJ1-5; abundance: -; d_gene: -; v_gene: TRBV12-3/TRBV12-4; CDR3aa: CASSFIGNQPQHF; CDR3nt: TGTGCCAGCAGTTTTATTGGCAATCAGCCCCAGCATTTT
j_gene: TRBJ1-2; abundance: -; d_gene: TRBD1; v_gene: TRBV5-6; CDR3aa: CASSLSRGPYGYTF; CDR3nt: TGTGCCAGCAGCTTATCCAGGGGGCCCTATGGCTACACCTTC
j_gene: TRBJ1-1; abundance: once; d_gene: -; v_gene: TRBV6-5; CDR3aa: CASSLRGSDTEAFF; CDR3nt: TGTGCCAGCAGCCTGAGGGGGTCGGACACTGAAGCTTTCTTT
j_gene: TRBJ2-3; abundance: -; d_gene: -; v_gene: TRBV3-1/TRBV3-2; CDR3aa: CASSFFYAGTSSTDTQYF; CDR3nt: TGTGCCAGCAGCTTTTTCTACGCCGGGACTTCTAGCACAGATACGCAGTATTTT
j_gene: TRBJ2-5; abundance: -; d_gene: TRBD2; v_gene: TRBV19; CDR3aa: CASSASGGRGETQYF; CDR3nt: TGTGCCAGTTCGGCTAGCGGGGGGCGAGGAGAGACCCAGTACTTC
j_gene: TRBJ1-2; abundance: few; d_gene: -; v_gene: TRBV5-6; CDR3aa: CASSPGTYTYWDYGYTF; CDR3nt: TGTGCCAGCAGTCCCGGGACATATACCTATTGGGACTATGGCTACACCTTC
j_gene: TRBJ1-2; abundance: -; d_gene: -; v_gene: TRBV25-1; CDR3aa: CASSGPGGHGYTF; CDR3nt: TGTGCCAGCAGTGGACCCGGAGGCCATGGCTACACCTTC
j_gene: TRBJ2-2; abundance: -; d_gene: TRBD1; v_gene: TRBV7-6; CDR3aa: CASSSRTGANTGELFF; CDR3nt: TGTGCCAGCAGCTCTCGGACAGGAGCGAACACCGGGGAGCTGTTTTTT
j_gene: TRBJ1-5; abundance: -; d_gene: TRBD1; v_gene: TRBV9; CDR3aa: CASSGTGGSNQPQHF; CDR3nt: TGTGCCAGCAGCGGGACAGGGGGTAGCAATCAGCCCCAGCATTTT
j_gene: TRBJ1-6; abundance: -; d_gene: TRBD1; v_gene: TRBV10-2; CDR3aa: CASSGTPGQGQDESPLHF; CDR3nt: TGCGCCAGCAGTGGGACCCCAGGACAGGGGCAAGACGAATCACCCCTCCACTTT
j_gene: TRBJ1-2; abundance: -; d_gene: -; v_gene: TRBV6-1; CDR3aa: CASSEVGAYGYTF; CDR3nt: TGTGCCAGCAGTGAAGTTGGGGCGTATGGCTACACCTTC
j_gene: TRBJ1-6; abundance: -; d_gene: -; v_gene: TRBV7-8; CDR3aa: CASSLSSTANSPLHF; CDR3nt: TGTGCCAGCAGCTTATCTAGCACTGCTAATTCACCCCTCCACTTT
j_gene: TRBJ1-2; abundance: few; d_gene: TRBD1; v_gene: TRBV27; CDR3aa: CASSPGTGFDYGYTF; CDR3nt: TGTGCCAGCAGTCCCGGGACAGGGTTTGACTATGGCTACACCTTC
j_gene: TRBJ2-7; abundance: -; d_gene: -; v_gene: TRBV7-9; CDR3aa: CASSPWFRDNRTYEQYF; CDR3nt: TGTGCCAGCAGCCCTTGGTTTCGGGACAATAGAACGTACGAGCAGTACTTC
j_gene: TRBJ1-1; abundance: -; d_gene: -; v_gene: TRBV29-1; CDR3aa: CSVLGSATEAFF; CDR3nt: TGCAGCGTTCTGGGGAGCGCGACTGAAGCTTTCTTT
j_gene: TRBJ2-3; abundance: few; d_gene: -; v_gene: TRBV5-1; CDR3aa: CASSLDQRTDTQYF; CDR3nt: TGCGCCAGCAGCTTGGACCAGAGGACAGATACGCAGTATTTT